The 14 T cell receptor beta chains below all came from one sample that was sequenced in a study of T-cell memory formation after mild COVID-19. Using its own MiXCR run on the 5' RACE reads, TCRdb lists one record per CDR3 protein. Among 400,000 to 500,000 distinct CDR3 sequences listed, 18% were seen once. The specimen was PBMCs or a T cell subset sorted from them (not recorded which). The source is a man in his late teens or twenties who had mild COVID-19 (a few samples of this study predate the infection). Cell type and time point are not known.

The V gene is TRBV29-1, the J gene TRBJ2-5; 12 bases fit TRBD2. There are 14 residues in the CDR3. CDR1 and CDR2 (germline): SQVTM, ANQGSEA. The V segment lost 4 bases and the J segment 2 bases; nucleotides outside the gene matches: 2. The CDR3: CSVVLAGGQETQYF. The CDR3 coding sequence is TGCAGCGTTGTCCTAGCGGGGGGGCAAGAGACCCAGTACTTC.

This clonotype has a handful of counts. The rearrangement uses TRBV7-2 and TRBJ2-3; D is unclear. The CDR3 has 14 amino acids. Per germline, CDR1 SGHTA and CDR2 FQGNSA. Trimming removed 1 base from V and 6 bases from J, with 11 bases in between. The CDR3 sequence is CASSLGGSSDTQYF. In nucleotides, the CDR3 is TGTGCCAGCAGCTTAGGGGGTAGCTCTGATACGCAGTATTTT.

This clonotype was picked up many times. The rearrangement joins TRBV11-2 to TRBJ2-3; D call uncertain. From germline, CDR1 is SGHAT and CDR2 FQNNGV. V gave up 1 base and J gave up 14 bases, with 10 bases separating them. The CDR3 length is 11 residues. CDR3 in amino acids: CASSLGRRLYF. The CDR3 DNA sequence: TGTGCCAGCAGCTTAGGTAGAAGGTTGTATTTT.

V and J are TRBV4-3 and TRBJ2-1; TRBD2 aligns across 8 bases. Germline V CDR1 and CDR2: LGHNA, YSLEER. The junction had 3 bases not matched to a gene; V was cut back by 0 bases and J by 5 bases. The CDR3 runs to 15 residues. CDR3 nucleotide sequence: TGCGCCAGCAGCCAAGATAGCGGGGACAACAATGAGCAGTTCTTC. As protein: CASSQDSGDNNEQFF.

The chain is built from TRBV5-1 and TRBJ2-3, with TRBD2 as a possible D gene (7 bases). The CDR3 consists of 16 residues. V lost 0 bases and J 5 bases, leaving 16 bases between the germline ends. CDR1 is SGHRS and CDR2 is YFSETQ in the germline V gene. The CDR3 protein is CASSLALGGPGDTQYF. The CDR3 DNA sequence: TGCGCCAGCAGCTTGGCCCTGGGGGGGCCGGGAGATACGCAGTATTTT.

This clonotype was seen only a few times. J is TRBJ1-4 and V is TRBV12-3 or TRBV12-4; a possible D gene is TRBD1 (5 bases). Trimming stripped 5 bases from V and 3 bases from J, with 13 bases between. The CDR3 is made up of 15 amino acids. CDR3 loop: CASSPRQLANEKLFF. The DNA of the CDR3 is TGTGCCAGCAGTCCTAGACAGCTAGCTAATGAAAAACTGTTTTTT.

In this sample, this clonotype turned up a few times. The J gene is TRBJ2-7, the V gene TRBV6-1; D is unclear. Germline V gene data show CDR1 as MNHNS and CDR2 as SASEGT. This CDR3 spans 14 amino acids. Trimming removed 2 bases at V and 6 bases at J, with 14 bases between. The CDR3 loop is CASSESPFLVEQYF. The CDR3 bases are TGTGCCAGCAGTGAATCTCCGTTCCTGGTCGAGCAGTACTTC.

The rearrangement links TRBV12-3 or TRBV12-4 to TRBJ2-3; 11 nucleotides align to TRBD2. The CDR3 spans 17 residues. The ends lost 5 bases at V and 1 base at J; junction bases unmatched: 8. CDR3 DNA: TGTGCCAGCAGTCCGACCTGGGGACTAGCGGGCACAGATACGCAGTATTTT. This translates into CASSPTWGLAGTDTQYF.

The chain employs TRBV7-3 and TRBJ1-6; D remains ambiguous. With 2 bases removed from V and 8 bases from J, the gap between germline ends came to 7 bases. The CDR3 consists of 13 residues. The germline V gene has CDR1 SGHTA and CDR2 FQGTGA. The CDR3 here is CASSLGVYSPLHF. The CDR3 nucleotides are TGTGCCAGCAGCTTAGGCGTCTATTCACCCCTCCACTTT.

In its sample, this clonotype was seen a few times. The chain employs TRBV6-2 or TRBV6-3 and TRBJ2-7, with D uncertain. Trimming took off 4 bases at V and 2 bases at J, with 6 bases between the two ends. This CDR3 has 12 residues. Per the germline V gene, CDR1 is MNHEY and CDR2 is SVGEGT. As DNA, the CDR3 is TGTGCCAGCAGTTCTTACCCCTACGAGCAGTACTTC. It encodes CASSSYPYEQYF.

This clonotype was observed a few times. The chain has TRBV28 and TRBJ2-5, with D unclear. V shed 4 bases and J shed 5 bases, with 11 bases lying between them. This CDR3 has 13 amino acids. CDR1 and CDR2 from the germline V gene are MDHEN and SYDVKM. CDR3 loop: CASSSYAGETQYF. The CDR3 DNA sequence: TGTGCCAGCAGTTCCTATGCTGGGGAGACCCAGTACTTC.

This chain links TRBV24-1 with TRBJ2-2; no firm D call. Trimming cost V 4 bases and J 6 bases, with 14 bases left between them. CDR1 and CDR2 from the germline V gene are KGHDR and SFDVKD. This CDR3 contains 15 residues. CDR3 sequence reads: CATSDSRKPPGELFF. The CDR3 DNA reads TGTGCCACCAGTGACTCCAGAAAACCCCCCGGGGAGCTGTTTTTT.

This clonotype turned up a few times. The CDR3 DNA follows: TGTGCCAGCAGCATAGGGACAGGGGGTCGAGATACGCAGTATTTT. Protein sequence: CASSIGTGGRDTQYF. The chain is built from TRBV7-9 and TRBJ2-3; 11 bases are shared with TRBD1. Germline assignment: CDR1 SEHNR and CDR2 FQNEAQ (reference sequence). V lost 5 bases and J lost 5; bases outside the gene matches: 6. CDR3 length equals 15 residues.

The chain employs TRBV7-2 and TRBJ1-5; maybe TRBD1 (5 bases). Germline assignment: CDR1 SGHTA and CDR2 FQGNSA. Trimming stripped 5 bases from V and 5 bases from J, with 16 bases between. The CDR3 has 15 amino acids. The CDR3 loop reads CASSPPGTFDQPQHF. The DNA of the CDR3 is TGTGCCAGCAGCCCCCCGGGGACTTTTGATCAGCCCCAGCATTTT.